The rows below give T cell receptor beta chains drawn from one sample of a study of breast tumors, draining lymph nodes, adjacent tissues. Each CDR3 protein gets one entry after TCRdb re-called the multiplex PCR reads with MiXCR. Here the sample spans 200,000 to 250,000 distinct CDR3 sequences, about 32% being singletons. The source material was axillary lymph node tissue. Source of these receptors: a female donor with breast cancer. Some clones in this sample may be carry-over from other donors' samples. Both conserved end residues are part of each CDR3. The order of the fields is D gene, V gene, J gene, CDR3 length, clone size, CDR3 DNA, CDR3 protein. D genes are given only for firm matches. Not all rows give a size; the values are once, few, many and, for expanded clones, a class.

D: TRBD2; V: TRBV5-4; J: TRBJ2-7; length: 11; size: many; DNA: TGTGCCAGCAGCTGGGGGGGAGTGCAGTACTTC; CDR3: CASSWGGVQYF
D: -; V: TRBV11-2; J: TRBJ2-2; length: 14; size: many; DNA: TGTGCCAGCAGCCCCGGCACGGGGATCGGGGAGCTGTTTTTT; CDR3: CASSPGTGIGELFF
D: TRBD1; V: TRBV19; J: TRBJ2-3; length: 15; size: -; DNA: TGTGCCAGTAGTAACCCGAGACAGGGTAGGCATGAGCAGTATTTT; CDR3: CASSNPRQGRHEQYF
D: -; V: TRBV5-6; J: TRBJ2-5; length: 15; size: many; DNA: TGTGCCAGCAGCTTCCAATCTGCCGGGGCGGGGACCCAGTACTTC; CDR3: CASSFQSAGAGTQYF
D: TRBD1; V: TRBV27; J: TRBJ2-2; length: 16; size: many; DNA: TGTGCCAGCAGTCCATTAGGACAGGGCCTCTCCGGGGAGCTGTTTTTT; CDR3: CASSPLGQGLSGELFF
D: -; V: TRBV12-3/TRBV12-4; J: TRBJ1-5; length: 14; size: once; DNA: TGTGCCAGCAGTCGCCGGGACGTCTATCAGCCCCAGCATTTT; CDR3: CASSRRDVYQPQHF
D: -; V: TRBV3-1; J: TRBJ2-7; length: 15; size: many; DNA: TGTGCCAGCAGCCAAGAGGCTAGCGACGCCTACGAGCAGTACTTC; CDR3: CASSQEASDAYEQYF
D: TRBD2; V: TRBV2; J: TRBJ2-5; length: 17; size: many; DNA: TGTGCCAGCAGTGAAGCCCCGGGACTAGCGGACCAAGAGACCCAGTACTTC; CDR3: CASSEAPGLADQETQYF
D: TRBD1; V: TRBV20-1; J: TRBJ1-1; length: 12; size: -; DNA: TGCAGTGCCACAGGGGGTAACACTGAAGCTTTCTTT; CDR3: CSATGGNTEAFF
D: -; V: TRBV9; J: TRBJ2-3; length: 16; size: many; DNA: TGTGCCAGCAGCGGACTAAGGGGCGCACGCACAGATACGCAGTATTTT; CDR3: CASSGLRGARTDTQYF
D: TRBD2; V: TRBV5-1; J: TRBJ2-2; length: 15; size: many; DNA: TGCGCCAGCAGCTTACTAGCGGGAGGCACCGGGGAGCTGCTTTTT; CDR3: CASSLLAGGTGELLF
D: TRBD1; V: TRBV25-1; J: TRBJ2-1; length: 16; size: many; DNA: TGTGCCAGCGAGACCACGGGACAGGGACCTTACAATGAGCAGTTCTTC; CDR3: CASETTGQGPYNEQFF
D: -; V: TRBV20-1; J: TRBJ1-2; length: 10; size: -; DNA: TGCAGTGCCCGAGGCGGGAGCTACACCTTC; CDR3: CSARGGSYTF
D: -; V: TRBV4-3; J: TRBJ2-7; length: 15; size: many; DNA: TGCGCCAGCAGCCAAGTCCCGGGAACAGCCTACGAGCAGTACTTC; CDR3: CASSQVPGTAYEQYF
D: -; V: TRBV18; J: TRBJ2-7; length: 14; size: many; DNA: TGTGCCAGCTCACCACCGCAGGGGACCTACGAGCAGTACTTC; CDR3: CASSPPQGTYEQYF
D: -; V: TRBV20-1; J: TRBJ1-5; length: 16; size: many; DNA: TGCAGTGCTTGCCAGACGGATAACTATAGCAATCAGCCCCAGCATTTT; CDR3: CSACQTDNYSNQPQHF
D: TRBD2; V: TRBV5-4; J: TRBJ2-1; length: 14; size: few; DNA: TGTGCCAGCAGCCACCGACTAGCGGGTCCTGGGCAGTTCTTC; CDR3: CASSHRLAGPGQFF
D: -; V: TRBV5-5; J: TRBJ1-5; length: 16; size: many; DNA: TGTGCCAGCAGCTTGGCCCCGACAGGCATCAATCAGCCCCAGCATTTT; CDR3: CASSLAPTGINQPQHF
D: TRBD2; V: TRBV7-9; J: TRBJ2-1; length: 15; size: many; DNA: TGTGCCAGCAGCTCCGGCGGGAGCTCCTACAATGAGCAGTTCTTC; CDR3: CASSSGGSSYNEQFF
D: -; V: TRBV30; J: TRBJ2-1; length: 16; size: many; DNA: TGTGCCTGGAGTAGGGGATCCTCGAGCTCCTACAATGAGCAGTTCTTC; CDR3: CAWSRGSSSSYNEQFF
D: TRBD1; V: TRBV11-3; J: TRBJ2-2; length: 15; size: many; DNA: TGTGCCAGCAGCGCCGGGACAGGGCGAACCGGGGAGCTGTTTTTT; CDR3: CASSAGTGRTGELFF